A single sample is the source of the 3 T cell receptor beta chains below, sequenced in a study of T cells in pancreatic ductal adenocarcinoma. Here immunoSEQ multiplex PCR was the method, and the copy in TCRdb shows in-frame clones only, minus some. The sample shows 4,500 to 5,000 clones, roughly 84% of them seen only once. No neoadjuvant therapy was given to the selected pancreatic ductal adenocarcinoma patients before their surgery. Input material: pancreatic tumor tissue. The source is a human donor with pancreatic ductal adenocarcinoma.

This clone was seen a single time. An end of the junction does not agree with germline; a read error may underlie this. This chain links TRBV11-2 with TRBJ2-5; D unresolved. The germline gives CDR1 SGHAT, CDR2 FQNNGV. The CDR3 is made up of 15 amino acids. CDR3 nucleotides: TGCGCCAGCAGCCCTGTATCGTCCATCGGGGAGACCCAGTACTTC. Its protein product is CASSPVSSIGETQYF.

V usage is TRBV20-1 and J usage is TRBJ1-5; D remains ambiguous. Between the trimmed V and J ends, which lost 6 bases and 5 bases, there was a span of 8 bases. Per the germline V gene, CDR1 is DFQATT and CDR2 is SNEGSKA (reference sequence). The CDR3 has 11 amino acids. The CDR3 region is CSAGKDQPQHF. As DNA, the CDR3 is TGCAGTGCGGGCAAGGATCAGCCCCAGCATTTT.

This clone occurred once. The V and J genes are TRBV5-1 and TRBJ2-7; perhaps TRBD2 as D (5 bases). The V and J ends lost 0 bases and 1 base respectively, with 11 bases between them. The CDR3 runs to 15 residues. Germline assignment: CDR1 SGHRS and CDR2 YFSETQ. The CDR3 region is CASSLAFGGSYEQYF. The CDR3 DNA reads as TGCGCCAGCAGCTTGGCGTTCGGCGGGTCCTACGAGCAGTACTTC.